A single sample is the source of the 19 T cell receptor beta chains below, sequenced in a study of CD8+CD57+ T cells in acquired aplastic anemia. Investigators profiled TCR beta VDJ and CDR3 from genomic DNA template. One entry per CDR3 protein results from TCRdb running MiXCR on the reads. The table includes approximately 250,000 distinct CDR3 sequences, 82% detected once. It was patients with CD8+CD57+ cell expansion by flow cytometry who were chosen for sequencing. Input material: sorted CD4+, CD8+, or CD8+CD57+ T cells (not recorded which) from PBMCs. The receptors were sampled from a human donor with aplastic anemia.

A remark on this clonotype: A junction end diverges from the germline sequence, so it may reflect a read error. The chain has TRBV9 and TRBJ2-3, with D unresolved. CDR3 size: 13 residues. The germline V gene has CDR1 SGDLS and CDR2 YYNGEE. The CDR3 spells CASSVGSDTTYFF. The CDR3 DNA sequence: TGTGCCAGCAGCGTAGGGTCAGATACGACGTATTTTTTT.

The V call is TRBV9, the J call TRBJ2-3; the D gene is possibly TRBD2 (5 bases). Germline loops: CDR1 SGDLS, CDR2 YYNGEE. Trimming cost V 0 bases and J 10 bases, with 15 bases left between them. The CDR3 has 14 residues. The CDR3 coding sequence is TGTGCCAGCAGCGTAGGCGGAAACACCGGGGCGCAGTATTTT. This encodes CASSVGGNTGAQYF.

This rearrangement joins TRBV5-5 to TRBJ2-1; D perhaps matches TRBD2 (5 bases). The CDR3 loop spans 16 amino acids. The germline gives CDR1 SGHKS, CDR2 YYEKEE (reference sequence). V lost 4 bases, J lost 5 bases, and 19 bases lay in between. The CDR3 spells CASSQDLNGPHNEQFF. CDR3 nucleotide sequence: TGTGCCAGCAGCCAGGACTTGAACGGGCCCCACAATGAGCAGTTCTTC.

This sequence joins TRBV29-1 and TRBJ1-2; D remains unclear. The germline V and J ends were trimmed by 3 bases and 7 bases, with 9 bases remaining between them. This CDR3 is 11 amino acids long. Germline assignment: CDR1 SQVTM and CDR2 ANQGSEA. CDR3 sequence reads: CSVEGVGGYTF. DNA for the CDR3: TGCAGCGTTGAGGGAGTGGGTGGCTACACCTTC. The complete variable domain, with remaining parts taken from reference TRBV29-1 and TRBJ1-2, reads SAVISQKPSRDICQRGTSLTIQCQVDSQVTMMFWYRQQPGQSLTLIATANQGSEATYESGFVIDKFPISRPNLTFSTLTVSNMSPEDSSIYLCSVEGVGGYTFGSGTRLTVV.

Note on this clonotype: The CDR3 does not close with the conserved phenylalanine or tryptophan, likely indicating a read error. The chain links TRBV2 to TRBJ2-3; TRBD2 matches at 7 bases. This CDR3 is 12 amino acids long. The V gene end was trimmed by 8 bases and the J gene end by 3 bases; junction bases not matched to a gene: 2. Germline V lookup: CDR1 SNHLY, CDR2 FYNNEI. CDR3 nucleotides: TGTGCCAGCGGGGGGGAGACAGATACGCAGTATTAT. Its translation: CASGGETDTQYY.

Concerning this clonotype itself: One junction end does not reproduce the germline sequence, and a read error may be involved. CDR3 in amino acids: CASSSSGGPSYEQF. The CDR3 DNA reads TGCGCCAGCAGCTCCAGCGGGGGGCCGTCCTACGAGCAGTTT. V gene TRBV7-8 combines with J gene TRBJ2-3, with TRBD2 matching 9 bases. Germline CDR1 and CDR2: SGHVS and FQNEAQ. This CDR3 spans 14 amino acids.

Note on this clonotype: The missing conserved phenylalanine or tryptophan at the end of this CDR3 makes a read error likely. The DNA is omitted, as the CDR3 cannot be located on it reliably, and the CDR3 follows TCRdb's listing. This chain's CDR3 is CASSGAGGANTEAFFG. The chain recombines TRBV2 with TRBJ2-5; the table's D gene call, TRBD1, was not cross checked with the DNA. Germline CDR1 is SNHLY and CDR2 is FYNNEI. The CDR3 spans 16 residues, counting both ends.

Remarks on this clonotype: This is likely a read error, given that the CDR3 carries no conserved phenylalanine or tryptophan at its end. The limits of the CDR3 on the DNA are not certain, so only TCRdb's listed CDR3 is given. V and J are TRBV7-9 and TRBJ2-3; TRBD2 is the table's D call and was not checked against the DNA. The length of the CDR3 is 13 amino acids, counting both ends. Germline V CDR1 and CDR2: SEHNR, FQNEAQ (reference sequence). CDR3 region: CASGYERSGRRDL.

The rearrangement joins TRBV2 to TRBJ1-1; TRBD1 might be the D (5 bases). There are 15 residues in the CDR3. CDR1 SNHLY and CDR2 FYNNEI come from the germline V gene. Trimming left V 8 bases short and J 1 base short, with 17 bases between. DNA of the CDR3: TGTGCCAGCGGCGTCGAGCGCACAGGGAACACTGAAGCTTTCTTT. It codes for CASGVERTGNTEAFF.

Of note for this clonotype: One junction end disagrees with the germline gene, perhaps due to a read error. CDR3 sequence (DNA): TGTGCCAGCGGGTACGGGGGCAGACCTACTACGCAGTTT. Amino acid sequence: CASGYGGRPTTQF. The V and J genes are TRBV7-8 and TRBJ2-3; D possibly matches TRBD1 or TRBD2 (6 bases each). From germline, CDR1 is SGHVS and CDR2 FQNEAQ. The CDR3 totals 13 residues.

Regarding this clonotype: The junction shows a germline mismatch at one end, possibly a read error. The V call is TRBV7-9, the J call TRBJ2-3; 8 bases align to TRBD2. The germline gives CDR1 SEHNR, CDR2 FQNEAQ (reference sequence). CDR3 length: 14 residues. CDR3 coding DNA: TGTGCCAGCAGATCAGCGGGAGTTCACGATACGAAGTATTTT. Amino acids: CASRSAGVHDTKYF.

The chain couples TRBV20-1 to TRBJ2-3; 13 bases are shared with TRBD2. Per the germline V gene, CDR1 is DFQATT and CDR2 is SNEGSKA (reference sequence). The CDR3 covers 15 residues. V lost 3 bases to trimming and J lost 5 bases; unmatched junction nucleotides: 5. The CDR3: CSASRTSGGVDTQYF. The DNA for the CDR3 is TGCAGTGCTAGTAGGACTAGCGGGGGTGTAGATACGCAGTATTTT.

The J gene is TRBJ2-7, the V gene TRBV5-1; D gene ambiguous. V lost 5 bases to trimming and J lost 10 bases, with 22 bases between them. From germline, CDR1 is SGHRS and CDR2 YFSETQ. The CDR3 has 14 residues. CDR3 sequence reads: CASSESTGVAPQYF. The CDR3 nucleotides read TGCGCCAGCAGTGAGTCGACTGGGGTTGCACCTCAGTACTTC.

The chain combines TRBV5-4 with TRBJ2-7; the match to TRBD2 covers 8 bases. Germline assignment: CDR1 SGHNT and CDR2 YYREEE (reference sequence). This CDR3 is built from 16 residues. CDR3 amino acids: CATSFFSGEVAYEQYV. For the CDR3, the DNA is TGTGCCACCAGCTTTTTTAGCGGGGAAGTCGCCTACGAGCAGTACGTC.

The J gene is TRBJ2-1, the V gene TRBV9; D might be TRBD1 (5 bases). This CDR3 comprises 16 residues. Per germline, CDR1 SGDLS and CDR2 YYNGEE. Deletions cut 4 bases from V and 10 bases from J, with 24 bases between. The CDR3 sequence: CASSFDSASYNSEQFF. The CDR3 DNA is TGTGCCAGCAGCTTTGACAGCGCCTCCTATAATTCAGAGCAGTTCTTC.

J is TRBJ1-5 and V is TRBV7-8; D not certain. V was cut by 1 base and J by 16 bases, with 23 bases left in between. This CDR3 is built from 15 residues. Germline V gene data show CDR1 as SGHVS and CDR2 as FQNEAQ. The DNA for the CDR3 is TGTGCCAGCAGCTTAGGGAGCGGCCGAAATCAGCCGTATCATTTT. Translated, it gives CASSLGSGRNQPYHF.

This chain joins TRBV7-2 and TRBJ2-1; D may correspond to TRBD1 or TRBD2 (6 bases each). Germline V lookup: CDR1 SGHTA, CDR2 FQGNSA. Trimming removed 3 bases from V and 10 bases from J, with 22 bases in between. This CDR3 comprises 16 residues. The CDR3 coding sequence is TGTGCCAGCAGCTTGGGGGGCGGAACCGATAAGCAGGAGCAGTTCTTC. Encoded protein: CASSLGGGTDKQEQFF.

This clonotype was seen repeatedly, ten times or more. The chain combines TRBV29-1 with TRBJ1-2; 10 bases are a match to TRBD1. The CDR3 covers 14 residues. The germline V gene has CDR1 SQVTM and CDR2 ANQGSEA. The trim removed 7 bases at V and 1 base at J, leaving 6 bases unmatched. The CDR3 loop reads CSGDRGGLNYGYTF. The CDR3 DNA reads as TGCAGCGGGGACAGGGGAGGACTTAACTATGGCTACACCTTC.

Remarks on this clonotype: Mismatch with germline at one junction end may stem from a read error. V is TRBV9 and J is TRBJ2-3; D not resolved. The CDR3 runs 14 residues. Germline lookup yields CDR1 SGDLS and CDR2 YYNGEE. The CDR3 is CASSVATARNTHHF. The CDR3 nucleotides are TGTGCCAGCAGCGTAGCGACCGCCCGCAATACGCACCATTTT. The full variable domain, its missing parts supplied by reference TRBV9 and TRBJ2-3, is DSGVTQTPKHLITATGQRVTLRCSPRSGDLSVYWYQQSLDQGLQFLIQYYNGEERAKGNILERFSAQQFPDLHSELNLSSLELGDSALYFCASSVATARNTHHFGPGTRLTVL.